These 11 T cell receptor beta chains were sequenced from one sample in a study of blood T cells in healthy people across ages. The use of a sample-barcoded 5' primer and a J-beta primer mix characterized a second PCR of roughly 6 to 12 cycles. TCRdb itself ran the 5' RACE reads through MiXCR, one entry per CDR3 protein. The sample lists some 1.5 million distinct CDR3 sequences; roughly 28% were seen once. The material sequenced was blood. The receptors were sampled from a woman in her 30s in good health.

This clonotype occurred many times. J is TRBJ2-7 and V is TRBV10-3, with no clear D. V lost 2 bases and J 0 bases, leaving 11 bases between the germline ends. Germline CDR1 and CDR2: ENHRY and SYGVKD. This CDR3 has 15 residues. CDR3 bases: TGTGCCATCAGTGAGGGCGCCTGGAGCTCCTACGAGCAGTACTTC. This codes for CAISEGAWSSYEQYF.

This chain links TRBV5-6 with TRBJ2-7; no definite D call. The germline CDR1 and CDR2 sequences are SGHDT and YYEEEE. Trimming cost V 3 bases and J 3 bases, with 10 bases left between them. The CDR3 is 13 amino acids. The CDR3 DNA follows: TGTGCCAGCAGCTGGGATCCTGGCTACGAGCAGTACTTC. Amino acid sequence: CASSWDPGYEQYF.

The chain combines TRBV7-2 with TRBJ2-1, with TRBD2 as a possible D gene (6 bases). Trimming stripped 3 bases from V and 2 bases from J, with 17 bases between. The CDR3 contains 17 residues. Per the germline V gene, CDR1 is SGHTA and CDR2 is FQGNSA. CDR3 sequence reads: CASSLESLAPTYNEQFF. CDR3 DNA: TGTGCCAGCAGCTTGGAATCCCTAGCGCCCACCTACAATGAGCAGTTCTTC.

With regard to this clonotype: A junction end diverges from the germline sequence, so it may reflect a read error. The V gene is TRBV7-3, the J gene TRBJ2-5; D might be TRBD1 or TRBD2, each matching 5 bases. Germline V gives CDR1 SGHTA, CDR2 FQGTGA. The CDR3 is 14 residues long. CDR3 residues: CASSLGGPQEAQYF. The CDR3 bases are TGTGCCAGCAGCTTAGGGGGACCACAAGAGGCCCAGTACTTC.

This clonotype has at least ten counts. The rearrangement uses TRBV3-1 and TRBJ2-7, with 9 bases aligning to TRBD2. There are 15 residues in the CDR3. V gave up 4 bases and J gave up 4 bases; unmatched junction bases: 8. Germline CDR1 reads LGHDT; CDR2 reads YNNKEL (reference sequence). For the CDR3, the DNA is TGTGCCAGCAGCCCATCGACTAGCGGTCCTTACGAGCAGTACTTC. Its translation is CASSPSTSGPYEQYF.

The chain employs TRBV20-1 and TRBJ2-3, with 8 nucleotides matching TRBD1. J gave up 4 bases and V 6 bases, and 9 bases lay outside the gene matches. The germline CDR1 and CDR2 sequences are DFQATT and SNEGSKA (reference sequence). CDR3 size: 14 residues. The CDR3 sequence: CSASRGRGSDTQYF. For the CDR3, the DNA is TGCAGTGCCAGCAGGGGGCGCGGTTCAGATACGCAGTATTTT.

The table lists this clonotype with a few counts. The chain is built from TRBV7-6 and TRBJ2-7; 8 nucleotides align to TRBD2. The CDR3 contains 16 residues. V shed 7 bases, J shed 6 bases, and the junction held 17 bases outside the gene matches. Per germline, CDR1 SGHVS and CDR2 FNYEAQ. The CDR3 sequence is CASTLRGADFVGEQYF. CDR3 nucleotide sequence: TGTGCCAGCACCCTGCGGGGGGCGGATTTCGTGGGCGAGCAGTACTTC.

In this sample, this clonotype turned up once. Germline is not matched at one junction end, which may reflect a read error. V usage is TRBV12-3 or TRBV12-4 and J usage is TRBJ2-3; 8 bases line up with TRBD2. CDR3 length: 14 residues. CDR3 sequence (DNA): TGTGCCAGCAGTTGGAGCGGGAGCACAGATATGCAGTATTTT. Its protein is CASSWSGSTDMQYF.

This clonotype was recorded a few times. This clone may be a read error of a much larger clone one base away. The chain joins TRBV29-1 to TRBJ2-4; 8 bases match TRBD1. CDR1 and CDR2 from the germline V gene are SQVTM and ANQGSEA. There are 11 residues in the CDR3. V lost 8 bases, J lost 13 bases, and 10 bases stayed unmatched. CDR3 coding DNA: TGCAGCTCACGGGACAGGTACAAGCAGTACTTC. It yields the protein CSSRDRYKQYF.

In nucleotides, the CDR3 is TGTGCCAGCAAAGGGGGTTCAGATACGCAGTATTTT. Its translation: CASKGGSDTQYF. The V gene is TRBV12-3 or TRBV12-4, the J gene TRBJ2-3, with a weak D call TRBD1 (6 bases). Trimming removed 7 bases from V and 4 bases from J, with 9 bases in between. CDR3 length: 12 amino acids.

This chain links TRBV11-2 with TRBJ1-6, with D perhaps TRBD1 (6 bases). V was shortened by 3 bases and J by 7 bases, with 34 bases between the two germline ends. CDR1 is SGHAT and CDR2 is FQNNGV in the germline V gene. The CDR3 is 22 residues long. The CDR3 region is CASSLNFIGSGPLRGANSPLHF. CDR3 coding DNA: TGTGCCAGCAGCTTGAATTTTATCGGGAGCGGCCCTTTGAGGGGGGCCAATTCACCCCTCCACTTT.